This T cell receptor (beta chain) was observed in a study of blood T cell repertoires in COVID-19. Trimming pared 4 bases from V and 3 bases from J, leaving 15 bases between. This CDR3 has 16 residues. CDR1 and CDR2 from the germline V gene are MNHNS and SASEGT. Profiled with immunoSEQ multiplex PCR; TCRdb holds only in-frame clones, not every one. The table shows about 220,000 clones, with around 85% occurring only once. V gene TRBV6-1 combines with J gene TRBJ1-4; D is perhaps TRBD1 (6 bases). The specimen was peripheral blood. The sequence derives from a woman in her seventies with COVID-19, enrolled during active disease. DNA of the CDR3: TGTGCCAGCAGTGGAGACCGGACAGAAGCTAATGAAAAACTGTTTTTT. The encoded protein is CASSGDRTEANEKLFF.